These 18 T cell receptor beta chains came from one sample sequenced in a study of identical twins. TCRdb analysed the 5' RACE reads with MiXCR anew, one entry per CDR3 protein. The sample consists of roughly 480,000 distinct CDR3 sequences, 20% to 25% of them appearing once. The sample was also reused in another study, on T cells expressing NK-cell markers.

Sequences were obtained from CD4+ T cells sorted from blood. The receptors shown here come from a woman aged 18-29 years in good health.

The chain recombines TRBV29-1 with TRBJ2-3, with D maybe TRBD2 (7 bases). CDR1 SQVTM and CDR2 ANQGSEA come from the germline V gene. The CDR3 is 14 residues long. Trimming took off 3 bases at V and 3 bases at J, with 13 bases between the two ends. The CDR3 bases are TGCAGCGTTGAGGGGGCGGGGGCTACAGATACGCAGTATTTT. It codes for CSVEGAGATDTQYF.

The chain uses TRBV12-3 or TRBV12-4 and TRBJ2-7, with 11 positions matching TRBD1. The CDR3 consists of 15 residues. Germline trimming cut 8 bases from V and 5 bases from J; bases unmatched to any gene: 11. The CDR3 reads CASQVPPGQGDEQYF. The CDR3 DNA reads TGTGCCAGCCAAGTACCTCCGGGACAGGGGGACGAGCAGTACTTC.

This clonotype showed up just once. The V call is TRBV20-1, the J call TRBJ2-3; 7 nucleotides match TRBD2. CDR3 length: 14 amino acids. The V and J ends lost 6 bases and 3 bases, in that order; junction bases with no gene match: 9. Germline-derived CDR1 and CDR2 are DFQATT and SNEGSKA (reference sequence). The chain's CDR3 is CSALGLKRTDTQYF. The CDR3 coding sequence is TGCAGTGCCTTGGGACTAAAAAGGACAGATACGCAGTATTTT.

This clonotype was counted at least ten times. This rearrangement joins TRBV20-1 to TRBJ1-2; 8 bases map to TRBD1. CDR3 length: 12 residues. The germline gives CDR1 DFQATT, CDR2 SNEGSKA (reference sequence). Trimming cost V 5 bases and J 4 bases; bases outside gene matches: 3. CDR3 sequence: CSAGQGRYGYTF. The DNA for the CDR3 is TGCAGTGCTGGACAGGGCCGCTATGGCTACACCTTC.

The chain has TRBV5-1 and TRBJ2-7, with TRBD2 identical over 9 bases. Germline loops: CDR1 SGHRS, CDR2 YFSETQ. V was pared by 3 bases and J by 0 bases, with 7 bases of the junction left unmatched. The CDR3 totals 16 residues. CDR3 sequence reads: CASSSMRTSVSYEQYF. The CDR3 DNA reads TGCGCCAGCAGCTCGATGCGGACTAGCGTCTCCTACGAGCAGTACTTC.

This clonotype was detected only a few times. The gene calls are TRBV6-5 and TRBJ1-4; TRBD1 might be the D (5 bases). The germline V and J ends were trimmed by 2 bases and 7 bases, with 17 bases remaining between them. Looked up from germline, CDR1 is MNHEY and CDR2 is SVGAGI. The CDR3 sequence is 16 residues long. CDR3 nucleotides: TGTGCCAGCAGTTACGGCCCGGGGTTAAGGGGTGAAAAACTGTTTTTT. The encoded protein is CASSYGPGLRGEKLFF.

This clonotype was seen only a few times. In DNA form, the CDR3 reads TGTGCCAGCAGTGATTGGAATCGGAACACTGAAGCTTTCTTT. It specifies CASSDWNRNTEAFF. The chain combines TRBV25-1 with TRBJ1-1; D gene ambiguous. This CDR3 is 14 amino acids long. V lost 3 bases and J lost 1, with 9 bases in between. Germline V CDR1 and CDR2: MGHDK, SYGVNS.

J is TRBJ2-5 and V is TRBV12-3 or TRBV12-4; maybe TRBD2 (6 bases). Trimming shortened V by 5 bases and J by 7 bases, and 23 bases separated the two germline ends. This CDR3 contains 16 residues. In DNA, the CDR3 is TGTGCCAGCAGTGCTCCCCCAGGGACGGGGGTTAGGACCCAGTACTTC. This sequence encodes CASSAPPGTGVRTQYF.

The chain is built from TRBV11-3 and TRBJ2-1; D possibly uses TRBD1 or TRBD2 (5 bases each). The germline V gene has CDR1 SGHNT and CDR2 YENEEA. CDR3 size: 14 residues. V shed 5 bases and J shed 7 bases, with 15 bases lying between them. This chain's CDR3 is CASSVTGTQNEQFF. As DNA, the CDR3 is TGTGCCAGCAGCGTTACCGGGACCCAAAATGAGCAGTTCTTC.

The sample holds a few counts of this clonotype. The CDR3 sequence is CATSRATGDYEQYF. The CDR3 DNA follows: TGTGCCACCAGCCGAGCGACAGGGGATTACGAGCAGTACTTC. The chain employs TRBV15 and TRBJ2-7, with 8 bases that match TRBD1. Germline V gene lookup returns CDR1 LNHNV and CDR2 YYDKDF (reference sequence). After removal of 5 bases from V and 4 bases from J, the junction contained 7 bases not matched to a gene. The CDR3 is 14 amino acids.

The rearrangement links TRBV20-1 to TRBJ2-7; 7 nucleotides match TRBD2. The CDR3 is 12 residues long. The J segment lost 4 bases and the V segment lost 7 bases, leaving 7 bases of the junction unmatched. Germline-derived CDR1 and CDR2 are DFQATT and SNEGSKA (reference sequence). The chain's CDR3 is CSVASGFYEQYF. CDR3 bases: TGCAGTGTGGCTAGCGGTTTTTACGAGCAGTACTTC.

The CDR3 DNA reads as TGCGCCAGCAGCTTGAACCAGGGGGCTACGAACACCGGGGAGCTGTTTTTT. Protein sequence: CASSLNQGATNTGELFF. The chain links TRBV5-1 to TRBJ2-2; 8 bases are a match to TRBD1. The germline gives CDR1 SGHRS, CDR2 YFSETQ. V was pared by 1 base and J by 0 bases, with 5 bases of the junction left unmatched. The CDR3 spans 17 residues.

J is TRBJ2-1 and V is TRBV25-1; no firm D call. Trimming cost V 6 bases and J 4 bases, with 13 bases left between them. The germline V gene encodes CDR1 MGHDK and CDR2 SYGVNS. The CDR3 has 14 amino acids. The CDR3 coding sequence is TGTGCCAGCAGCGGACCTGCCCGGTACAATGAGCAGTTCTTC. Amino acids: CASSGPARYNEQFF.

This clonotype was seen only once. The chain couples TRBV20-1 to TRBJ2-3; 8 bases are shared with TRBD2. The CDR3 length is 14 residues. Trimming removed 6 bases from V and 6 bases from J; junction bases left unmatched: 11. Germline assignment: CDR1 DFQATT and CDR2 SNEGSKA (reference sequence). The CDR3 bases are TGCAGTGCCGGGAGGGCCTTAAATCTTGATACGCAGTATTTT. Translating gives CSAGRALNLDTQYF.

This clonotype was found a few times. The chain joins TRBV5-1 to TRBJ2-1, with 10 bases matching TRBD1. Looked up from germline, CDR1 is SGHRS and CDR2 is YFSETQ. V dropped 0 bases and J dropped 7; count of bases not matched to a gene: 4. The CDR3 has 15 residues. The CDR3 sequence is CASSLEDRGLNEQFF. The CDR3 DNA reads TGCGCCAGCAGCTTGGAGGACAGGGGGTTGAATGAGCAGTTCTTC. Drawing the rest from reference TRBV5-1 and TRBJ2-1, the complete variable domain is KAGVTQTPRYLIKTRGQQVTLSCSPISGHRSVSWYQQTPGQGLQFLFEYFSETQRNKGNFPGRFSGRQFSNSRSEMNVSTLELGDSALYLCASSLEDRGLNEQFFGPGTRLTVL.

V and J are TRBV20-1 and TRBJ1-5, with 7 bases aligning to TRBD1. The CDR3 length is 12 residues. Trimming removed 3 bases from V and 6 bases from J; junction bases left unmatched: 2. Germline-derived CDR1 and CDR2 are DFQATT and SNEGSKA (reference sequence). DNA of the CDR3: TGCAGTGCTAGGACAGGGCCTCAGCCCCAGCATTTT. This gives the protein CSARTGPQPQHF.

The chain couples TRBV20-1 to TRBJ1-1; the D gene is possibly TRBD1 (5 bases). Germline V CDR1 and CDR2: DFQATT, SNEGSKA (reference sequence). The V and J ends lost 6 bases and 3 bases respectively, with 14 bases between them. The CDR3 runs to 13 residues. CDR3 nucleotide sequence: TGCAGTGCCAAAAAGGACACGTACACTGAAGCTTTCTTT. Its translation is CSAKKDTYTEAFF.

This clonotype was detected a few times. The rearrangement uses TRBV6-2 or TRBV6-3 and TRBJ2-3; D ambiguous. V lost 2 bases and J 6 bases, leaving 15 bases between the germline ends. Germline V gene lookup returns CDR1 MNHEY and CDR2 SVGEGT. The CDR3 contains 15 residues. CDR3 sequence (DNA): TGTGCCAGCAGTTACCAGACCCTCGCGGTTGATACGCAGTATTTT. It yields the protein CASSYQTLAVDTQYF.